The table lists the clone carrying this T cell receptor beta chain with many counts. Its antigen is currently unknown. This sample stems from a study of HIV-infected patients and healthy controls. Findings and limits, study-wide: CMV-associated CDR3s mostly grew nonsignificantly during therapy, while HIV-associated CDR3s declined significantly. Significantly higher mean Gini indices appeared in HIV-infected repertoires, possibly reflecting oligoclonality.

Germline lookup yields CDR1 SGDLS and CDR2 YYNGEE. The CDR3 extends over 19 amino acids. J was trimmed by 2 bases and V by 0 bases; bases with no gene match: 11. Antiretroviral therapy had run roughly three months, about 14 weeks, before follow-up blood collection. All unsorted peripheral T cells were captured because whole blood was used without fractionation. cDNA was made from approximately 500 ng RNA using alpha and beta constant primers. Separate chain-specific third strand synthesis with multiplexing indices produced the alpha and beta libraries. Two random hexamers, added before amplification and joined, formed each molecule's 12-nucleotide barcode. The library got P5 and P7 elements plus a second index, then an approximately 22-cycle PCR. TCRdb re-analysed the 5' RACE reads in MiXCR, keeping a single row per CDR3 protein. The sample records roughly 7,000 distinct CDR3 sequences, 7.4% being singletons.

The TCR was taken from an adult with HIV infection. The rearrangement links TRBV9 to TRBJ2-1; 10 positions match TRBD2. The sequences come from blood, collected during antiretroviral therapy. CDR3 loop: CASSVVSASGGIAYNEQFF. In DNA form, the CDR3 reads TGTGCCAGCAGCGTAGTATCAGCTAGCGGGGGTATAGCCTACAATGAGCAGTTCTTC.